The 20 T cell receptor beta chains below were found in one sample sequenced in a study of shared clonotypes between healthy human individuals. Clones were sequenced by immunoSEQ multiplex PCR, and TCRdb holds only the in-frame ones, with some missing. The sample yields some 580,000 clones, around 97% seen once. Material for sequencing was naive CD4+ T cells sorted from blood. The sample's subset: CD45RA+ positively selected. The receptor set was obtained from a woman in her twenties or thirties in good health.

The chain combines TRBV6-5 with TRBJ2-2, with a tentative D call TRBD2 (5 bases). This CDR3 comprises 15 residues. The V gene's germline CDR1 is MNHEY and CDR2 SVGAGI. V lost 8 bases, J lost 6 bases, and 19 bases lay in between. In DNA form, the CDR3 reads TGTGCCAGCGCCAAGTATGGGGAGAGGGCCGGGGAGCTGTTTTTT. It encodes CASAKYGERAGELFF.

The sample holds one count of this clone. The chain recombines TRBV18 with TRBJ2-7, with D perhaps being TRBD1 or TRBD2 (5 bases each). The ends were cut back, 5 bases at V and 1 base at J, with 21 bases in the middle. The CDR3 runs 17 residues. Germline V gene data show CDR1 as KGHSH and CDR2 as LQKENI. In nucleotides, the CDR3 is TGTGCCAGCTCATCGAGGTGGAGAGAGGGGAGATCCTACGAGCAGTACTTC. Its translation: CASSSRWREGRSYEQYF.

The chain joins TRBV4-1 to TRBJ2-5, with 11 bases identical to TRBD1. V shed 4 bases and J 0 bases; nucleotides not matched to a gene: 13. CDR1 and CDR2 (germline): MGHRA, YSYEKL. The CDR3 is 19 amino acids. CDR3 sequence: CASSPLGTGGAVNQETQYF. The CDR3 DNA reads as TGCGCCAGCAGCCCCCTTGGGACAGGGGGAGCCGTGAACCAAGAGACCCAGTACTTC.

The genes are TRBV29-1 and TRBJ2-3; D gene ambiguous. Germline V gene sequence: CDR1 SQVTM, CDR2 ANQGSEA. With 3 bases removed from V and 1 base from J, the gap between germline ends came to 2 bases. This CDR3 is 11 amino acids long. CDR3 coding DNA: TGCAGCGTTGACGGCACAGATACGCAGTATTTT. Its translation: CSVDGTDTQYF.

The J gene is TRBJ2-1, the V gene TRBV29-1, with TRBD2 matching over 9 bases. CDR3 size: 15 residues. J gave up 5 bases and V 7 bases, and 12 bases lay outside the gene matches. The V gene's germline CDR1 is SQVTM and CDR2 ANQGSEA. The CDR3 loop reads CSGGGRALYNNEQFF. CDR3 coding DNA: TGCAGCGGAGGCGGGAGGGCCTTATACAACAATGAGCAGTTCTTC.

The chain couples TRBV5-1 to TRBJ2-3; D tentatively reads TRBD1 or TRBD2 (5 bases each). CDR1 SGHRS and CDR2 YFSETQ come from the germline V gene. Deletions cut 0 bases from V and 3 bases from J, with 14 bases between. The CDR3 sequence is 16 residues long. DNA of the CDR3: TGCGCCAGCAGCTTGGGAGCGGACACGGGTACAGATACGCAGTATTTT. Translation: CASSLGADTGTDTQYF.

This chain joins TRBV10-2 and TRBJ2-1; TRBD1 is a possible D gene (6 bases). Between the trimmed V and J ends, which lost 6 bases and 5 bases, there was a span of 8 bases. The germline V gene has CDR1 WSHSY and CDR2 SAAADI. This CDR3 spans 12 amino acids. CDR3 in DNA: TGCGCCAGCAGGGGACACGACAATGAGCAGTTCTTC. As protein: CASRGHDNEQFF.

The V call is TRBV27, the J call TRBJ2-6; D not resolved. V lost 5 bases and J 4 bases, leaving 18 bases between the germline ends. The CDR3 has 17 residues. In germline, CDR1 is MNHEY, CDR2 SMNVEV (reference sequence). CDR3 nucleotide sequence: TGTGCCAGCAGTCTGGAAGGGCTTGATTCCGGGGCCAACGTCCTGACTTTC. It codes for CASSLEGLDSGANVLTF.

The chain is built from TRBV2 and TRBJ1-5; D may be TRBD1 (6 bases). Trimming took 1 base from V and 5 from J, leaving 15 bases between them. Looked up from germline, CDR1 is SNHLY and CDR2 is FYNNEI. This CDR3 contains 16 residues. The CDR3 region is CASSEDLGQPHQPQHF. DNA for the CDR3: TGTGCCAGCAGTGAAGATCTTGGACAGCCTCATCAGCCCCAGCATTTT.

The chain recombines TRBV27 with TRBJ2-4; D may be TRBD1 (6 bases). This CDR3 is 15 amino acids long. Trimming pared 6 bases from V and 0 bases from J, leaving 12 bases between. Germline assignment: CDR1 MNHEY and CDR2 SMNVEV (reference sequence). CDR3 sequence reads: CASSFTGLAKNIQYF. Written as DNA, the CDR3 is TGTGCCAGCAGCTTTACAGGGCTAGCCAAAAACATTCAGTACTTC.

The chain couples TRBV7-2 to TRBJ1-2; D is ambiguous. The CDR3 has 11 residues. Germline V gene sequence: CDR1 SGHTA, CDR2 FQGNSA. V was cut by 0 bases and J by 9 bases, with 5 bases left in between. The CDR3 loop reads CASSLARSYTF. CDR3 nucleotides: TGTGCCAGCAGCTTAGCAAGGAGCTACACCTTC.

V gene TRBV4-2 combines with J gene TRBJ1-4; D unclear. The CDR3 spans 16 residues. V gave up 0 bases and J gave up 0 bases, with 8 bases separating them. Germline loops: CDR1 LGHNA, CDR2 YNFKEQ. CDR3 sequence reads: CASSQESAATNEKLFF. CDR3 coding DNA: TGTGCCAGCAGCCAAGAGTCGGCAGCAACTAATGAAAAACTGTTTTTT.

The sample holds one count of this clone. This chain joins TRBV5-1 and TRBJ2-2; 7 bases align to TRBD1. V shed 4 bases and J 6 bases; nucleotides not matched to a gene: 15. Germline V lookup: CDR1 SGHRS, CDR2 YFSETQ. CDR3 length: 17 residues. Written as DNA, the CDR3 is TGCGCCAGCAGCCCGGCCAGGGACAGCATTAGAGCCGGGGAGCTGTTTTTT. It codes for CASSPARDSIRAGELFF.

CDR3 sequence: CASSLKGAGTDTQYF. DNA for the CDR3: TGTGCCAGCAGCTTAAAAGGGGCGGGCACAGATACGCAGTATTTT. V gene TRBV7-9 combines with J gene TRBJ2-3, with a tentative D call TRBD1 (5 bases). CDR3 length equals 15 residues. The V and J ends lost 2 bases and 1 base respectively, with 10 bases between them. Per the germline V gene, CDR1 is SEHNR and CDR2 is FQNEAQ (reference sequence). The whole variable domain, remainder taken from reference TRBV7-9 and TRBJ2-3, is DTGVSQNPRHKITKRGQNVTFRCDPISEHNRLYWYRQTLGQGPEFLTYFQNEAQLEKSRLLSDRFSAERPKGSFSTLEIQRTEQGDSAMYLCASSLKGAGTDTQYFGPGTRLTVL.

V usage is TRBV7-9 and J usage is TRBJ2-1, with 12 bases lining up with TRBD2. Germline V lookup: CDR1 SEHNR, CDR2 FQNEAQ (reference sequence). V lost 0 bases and J lost 0; bases outside the gene matches: 6. The CDR3 contains 19 residues. The CDR3 loop reads CASSLAQTSGRGSYNEQFF. CDR3 in DNA: TGTGCCAGCAGCTTAGCGCAGACTAGCGGGAGAGGCTCCTACAATGAGCAGTTCTTC.

This chain uses TRBV2 with TRBJ1-2; a possible D gene is TRBD1 (5 bases). Germline CDR1 SNHLY, CDR2 FYNNEI. The CDR3 length is 13 residues. The germline V and J ends were trimmed by 6 bases and 2 bases, with 10 bases remaining between them. CDR3 loop: CASRGDGNYGYTF. The CDR3, as DNA: TGTGCCAGCAGAGGGGACGGAAACTATGGCTACACCTTC.

This clone was detected once. The CDR3 DNA reads TGTGCCAGCACTTGGACTAGCGGGAGTAATGAGCAGTTCTTC. It specifies CASTWTSGSNEQFF. The V call is TRBV6-1, the J call TRBJ2-1; 13 bases are shared with TRBD2. CDR3 length: 14 amino acids. V gave up 7 bases and J gave up 7 bases; unmatched junction bases: 4. CDR1 is MNHNS, CDR2 SASEGT, per germline.

This chain links TRBV11-2 with TRBJ2-1, with D perhaps TRBD1 or TRBD2 (5 bases each). The germline CDR1 and CDR2 sequences are SGHAT and FQNNGV. V was cut by 0 bases and J by 10 bases, with 7 bases left in between. The CDR3 covers 12 residues. CDR3 in DNA: TGTGCCAGCAGCTTAGAGGGGACCGAGCAGTTCTTC. Protein product: CASSLEGTEQFF.

This clone was observed once. The chain couples TRBV29-1 to TRBJ2-1, with 11 bases lining up with TRBD2. In germline, CDR1 is SQVTM, CDR2 ANQGSEA. CDR3 length equals 16 residues. Trimming cost V 7 bases and J 6 bases; bases outside gene matches: 14. The CDR3 reads CSGGKRLAGRRNEQFF. CDR3 bases: TGCAGCGGCGGGAAGAGACTAGCGGGAAGACGCAATGAGCAGTTCTTC.

This rearrangement joins TRBV7-2 to TRBJ2-3; TRBD1 or TRBD2 may be the D gene (5 bases each). V was shortened by 1 base and J by 9 bases, with 11 bases between the two germline ends. This CDR3 spans 13 amino acids. CDR1 is SGHTA and CDR2 is FQGNSA in the germline V gene. Written as DNA, the CDR3 is TGTGCCAGCAGCTTAGTATTGGGGGAGACGCAGTATTTT. This codes for CASSLVLGETQYF. Full variable domain (missing parts from reference TRBV7-2 and TRBJ2-3): GAGVSQSPSNKVTEKGKDVELRCDPISGHTALYWYRQSLGQGLEFLIYFQGNSAPDKSGLPSDRFSAERTGGSVSTLTIQRTQQEDSAVYLCASSLVLGETQYFGPGTRLTVL.